This is a list of T cell receptor beta chains from one sample in a study of T-cell reconstitution after alpha-beta-depleted transplantation in children. TCRdb analysed the PCR reads with MiXCR anew, one entry per CDR3 protein. The profile shows roughly 100,000 distinct CDR3 sequences, around 7.8% of them singletons. The material was PBMCs, obtained before TCRalphabeta/CD19-depleted stem cell transplant. The receptors stem from a boy between 2 and 10 years old with acute lymphoblastic leukemia, due to receive a stem cell transplant. The CDR3 runs from the conserved cysteine through the conserved F or W. A D gene is named only where the DNA matches it firmly. The size field is filled for only some rows; it gives once, few, many or a size class.

d_gene	abundance	v_gene	len	j_gene	CDR3nt	CDR3aa
.	.	TRBV20-1	16	TRBJ2-3	TGCAGTGCCCCGTACAGGGCGGCCGATTATACCTATACGCAGTATTTT	CSAPYRAADYTYTQYF
.	.	TRBV18	16	TRBJ1-3	TGTGCCAGCTCACCAATTTCCGCGAGCTCTGGAAACACCATATATTTT	CASSPISASSGNTIYF
.	many	TRBV7-9	17	TRBJ2-7	TGTGCCAGCAGCTTAGCCCTCGGGGGGCCTAGCTCCTACGAGCAGTACTTC	CASSLALGGPSSYEQYF
.	.	TRBV12-3/TRBV12-4	14	TRBJ1-3	TGTGCCAGCAGTTTATCGGCGGGTGGGAACACCATATATTTT	CASSLSAGGNTIYF
.	.	TRBV12-5	11	TRBJ2-7	TGTGCTAGTGGTTTGAACTACGAGCAGTACTTC	CASGLNYEQYF
TRBD2	once	TRBV3-1	15	TRBJ2-5	TGTGCCACCTCCCTCGCGGGGGGGGAACAAGAGACCCAGTACTTC	CATSLAGGEQETQYF
.	many	TRBV6-1	15	TRBJ2-1	TGTGCCAGCAGCGCTCCAAAGGGGTACTACAATGAGCAGTTCTTC	CASSAPKGYYNEQFF
TRBD1	many	TRBV3-1	15	TRBJ1-3	TGTGCCAGCAGCCGAGGACAGGGAACTGGAAACACCATATATTTT	CASSRGQGTGNTIYF
TRBD1	few	TRBV20-1	13	TRBJ1-1	TGCAGTGCCCCCAGGACAGGGAGGACTGAAGCTTTCTTT	CSAPRTGRTEAFF
TRBD2	many	TRBV3-1	18	TRBJ2-2	TGTGCCAGCAGCCAAACGACTAGCGGGGCGCTGAACACCGGGGAGCTGTTTTTT	CASSQTTSGALNTGELFF
.	few	TRBV7-9	15	TRBJ2-7	TGTGCCAGCAGCCCCCACCCGACGGCACCCTACGAGCAGTACTTC	CASSPHPTAPYEQYF
.	many	TRBV28	17	TRBJ1-3	TGTGCCAGCAGCCGCTACCGGGCCGTGGTAGGGGGAAACACCATATATTTT	CASSRYRAVVGGNTIYF
.	.	TRBV2	14	TRBJ1-4	TGTGCCACCACAGACACTACAACTAATGAAAAACTGTTTTTT	CATTDTTTNEKLFF
TRBD2	many	TRBV7-6	13	TRBJ2-7	TGTGCCAGCAGCTTGACTAGCGGGGACGAGCAGTACTTC	CASSLTSGDEQYF
.	medium-sized	TRBV10-1	13	TRBJ2-5	TGCGCCAGCAGTGATTCGGGAGAGGAGACCCAGTACTTC	CASSDSGEETQYF
TRBD2	.	TRBV5-5	17	TRBJ2-1	TGTGCCAGCCGTCCCGGGACTAGCGGGGGGGCGGAGAATGAGCAGTTCTTC	CASRPGTSGGAENEQFF
.	many	TRBV5-1	13	TRBJ2-3	TGCGCCAGCAGCTTGGAATGGGCAGATACGCAGTATTTT	CASSLEWADTQYF
.	few	TRBV7-2	15	TRBJ2-1	TGTGCCAGCAGCTTAGTTGGGGGGAAGGCGGATGAGCAGTTCTTC	CASSLVGGKADEQFF
.	few	TRBV9	13	TRBJ2-7	TGTGCCAGCAGCCCCCTAGTAGCCTACGAGCAGTACTTC	CASSPLVAYEQYF
TRBD2	many	TRBV4-2	16	TRBJ2-5	TGTGCCAGCAGCCAAGATGGAGGCGGGGGGACGGAGACCCAGTACTTC	CASSQDGGGGTETQYF
.	.	TRBV28	14	TRBJ2-7	TGTGCCAGCAGTTCTCCAAATTTCTCCTACGAGCAGTACTTC	CASSSPNFSYEQYF
.	few	TRBV3-1	11	TRBJ1-1	TGTGCCAGCAGCAACCCAAGGGGAGCTTTCTTT	CASSNPRGAFF
.	few	TRBV7-2	14	TRBJ2-2	TGTGCCAGCAGCTTGGACACATACACCGGGGAGCTGTTTTTT	CASSLDTYTGELFF
TRBD1	.	TRBV20-1	14	TRBJ2-7	TGCAGTGCTCACAGGGGCTCCATGGGTTACGAGCAGTACTTC	CSAHRGSMGYEQYF
.	many	TRBV6-5	13	TRBJ2-7	TGTGCCAGCAGTTACGCCGTTGGCTACGAGCAGTACTTC	CASSYAVGYEQYF
.	few	TRBV4-3	15	TRBJ2-7	TGCGCCAGCAGCCAAGAAACCCGGAGCTCCTACGAGCAGTACTTC	CASSQETRSSYEQYF
TRBD2	few	TRBV15	16	TRBJ2-7	TGTGCCACCAGCAGAGGTGACGGGGGGTTCTCCTACGAGCAGTACTTC	CATSRGDGGFSYEQYF
TRBD2	many	TRBV20-1	14	TRBJ2-5	TGCAGTGCAGTTCAAGCGGGGAACCAAGAGACCCAGTACTTC	CSAVQAGNQETQYF
.	.	TRBV4-1	16	TRBJ1-5	TGCGCCAGCAGCCAAGCCGTCAGGATGGGCAATCAGCCCCAGCATTTT	CASSQAVRMGNQPQHF
TRBD1	few	TRBV12-3/TRBV12-4	16	TRBJ1-6	TGTGCCAGCAGCCCTGGAGGGGGCGAAAGATATTCACCCCTCCACTTT	CASSPGGGERYSPLHF
TRBD2	many	TRBV7-6	15	TRBJ2-3	TGTGCCAGCAGCCCCTCGGGGGGGCCCCCAGATACGCAGTATTTT	CASSPSGGPPDTQYF
TRBD2	few	TRBV20-1	15	TRBJ2-3	TGCAGTGCTGGACTAGCGGGGGTGGGCACAGATACGCAGTATTTT	CSAGLAGVGTDTQYF
TRBD2	few	TRBV5-6	15	TRBJ2-5	TGTGCCAGCAGCTCGGGGGGGCCTCGTCAAGAGACCCAGTACTTC	CASSSGGPRQETQYF